The next 32 T cell receptor beta chains were all read from a single sample in a study of CD4 T cells in lung cancer. TCRdb's copy holds only in-frame clones and misses some; the assay was immunoSEQ multiplex PCR. The data contain about 10,000 clones, around 69% of them singletons. The lung tissue was taken at least 3 cm from the tumor in the same resection. The sequenced sample consisted of normal lung tissue taken away from the tumor. Receptors originate from a man in his sixties with non-small cell lung cancer.

The chain carries TRBV6-5 and TRBJ2-7; 8 nucleotides agree with TRBD2. J lost 5 bases, V lost 6 bases, and 9 bases had no gene match. Germline V gene lookup returns CDR1 MNHEY and CDR2 SVGAGI. The CDR3 has 14 residues. The CDR3 DNA is TGTGCCAGCAGACCGAGCGGGAGCGGGAACGAGCAGTACTTC. As protein: CASRPSGSGNEQYF.

This clone has a handful of counts. The V and J genes are TRBV19 and TRBJ1-1, with D perhaps matching TRBD1 (6 bases). CDR1 is LNHDA and CDR2 is SQIVND in the germline V gene (reference sequence). The CDR3 runs to 14 residues. V was trimmed by 6 bases and J by 7 bases, leaving 18 bases between them. The CDR3: CASRSAAGAGEAFF. Here the CDR3 DNA reads TGTGCCAGTAGATCCGCCGCAGGGGCCGGTGAAGCTTTCTTT.

This chain connects TRBV7-3 to TRBJ1-2; tentative D call: TRBD1 (6 bases). This CDR3 comprises 15 residues. CDR1 and CDR2 (germline): SGHTA, FQGTGA. The germline V and J ends were trimmed by 2 bases and 6 bases, with 16 bases remaining between them. CDR3 loop: CASSLSPGGGHGYTF. CDR3 sequence (DNA): TGTGCCAGCAGCTTATCCCCCGGGGGGGGGCATGGCTACACCTTC.

In its sample, this clone was seen a few times. This chain uses TRBV6-1 with TRBJ1-1, with a tentative D call TRBD1 (6 bases). V lost 7 bases and J 11 bases, leaving 14 bases between the germline ends. CDR1 and CDR2 from the germline V gene are MNHNS and SASEGT. This CDR3 comprises 11 residues. CDR3 nucleotides: TGTGCCAGCATTCAGGGGAGGGTGGCTTTCTTT. Translation: CASIQGRVAFF.

The rearrangement uses TRBV14 and TRBJ2-3; perhaps TRBD2 as D (5 bases). The ends were cut back, 4 bases at V and 4 bases at J, with 12 bases in the middle. CDR1 and CDR2 (germline): SGHDN, FVKESK. The CDR3 contains 14 residues. The CDR3 spells CASSRVGAADTQYF. CDR3 sequence (DNA): TGTGCCAGCAGCCGAGTAGGAGCGGCAGATACGCAGTATTTT.

This clone counts as medium-sized. The CDR3 spells CASIGQRGYTF. Here the CDR3 DNA reads TGTGCCAGCATCGGACAGAGGGGCTACACCTTC. V and J are TRBV28 and TRBJ1-2; tentatively, D is TRBD1 (6 bases). Germline V gene sequence: CDR1 MDHEN, CDR2 SYDVKM. Trimming cost V 7 bases and J 8 bases, with 11 bases left between them. This CDR3 has 11 amino acids.

This clone has just one count. The V gene is TRBV5-8, the J gene TRBJ2-5; possibly TRBD1 for D (6 bases). Per germline, CDR1 SGHTS and CDR2 YDEGEE. This CDR3 is 14 amino acids long. Trimming shortened V by 4 bases and J by 7 bases, and 17 bases separated the two germline ends. CDR3 in DNA: TGTGCCAGCAGCCCCGGGACACCCATAGGGACCCAGTACTTC. Residues: CASSPGTPIGTQYF. The variable domain in full, completed from reference TRBV5-8 and TRBJ2-5, reads EAGVTQSPTHLIKTRGQQATLRCSPISGHTSVYWYQQALGLGLQFLLWYDEGEERNRGNFPPRFSGRQFPNYSSELNVNALELEDSALYLCASSPGTPIGTQYFGPGTRLLVL.

On this clone: An end of the junction differs from the germline gene, which may be a read error. This sequence joins TRBV7-7 and TRBJ2-5; TRBD1 aligns across 7 bases. Looked up from germline, CDR1 is SSHAT and CDR2 is FNYEAQ (reference sequence). The CDR3 contains 11 residues. CDR3 sequence (DNA): TGTGCTAGCAGCTCCACAGGGGCCCAGTACTTC. This gives the protein CASSSTGAQYF. The full variable domain, in which reference TRBV7-7 and TRBJ2-5 provide the parts outside the CDR3, is GAGVSQSPRYKVTKRGQDVTLRCDPISSHATLYWYQQALGQGPEFLTYFNYEAQPDKSGLPSDRFSAERPEGSISTLTIQRTEQRDSAMYRCASSSTGAQYFGPGTRLLVL.

Here the CDR3 reads CASSLGQGRIETQYF. Here the CDR3 DNA reads TGTGCCAGCAGCTTAGGACAGGGGAGAATAGAGACCCAGTACTTC. J is TRBJ2-5 and V is TRBV11-3; 8 bases align to TRBD1. This CDR3 region has 15 residues. V was clipped by 1 base and J by 4 bases; unmatched bases: 5. Germline loops: CDR1 SGHNT, CDR2 YENEEA. The whole variable domain, filled in from reference TRBV11-3 and TRBJ2-5, reads EAGVVQSPRYKIIEKKQPVAFWCNPISGHNTLYWYLQNLGQGPELLIRYENEEAVDDSQLPKDRFSAERLKGVDSTLKIQPAELGDSAVYLCASSLGQGRIETQYFGPGTRLLVL.

The gene calls are TRBV28 and TRBJ2-5; the D gene is possibly TRBD1 (5 bases). The germline CDR1 and CDR2 sequences are MDHEN and SYDVKM. V lost 3 bases and J 2 bases, leaving 13 bases between the germline ends. The CDR3 runs 15 residues. The CDR3 nucleotides read TGTGCCAGCAGTTTTCCCTCGGACACACAAGAGACCCAGTACTTC. Its translation: CASSFPSDTQETQYF.

The chain combines TRBV6-5 with TRBJ2-7; the D gene is possibly TRBD2 (5 bases). Germline V lookup: CDR1 MNHEY, CDR2 SVGAGI. The V end was cut by 2 bases, the J end by 6 bases, with 11 bases between. This CDR3 has 13 residues. In nucleotides, the CDR3 is TGTGCCAGCAGTTACAGGGAGTACTTCGAGCAGTACTTC. This encodes CASSYREYFEQYF.

The chain recombines TRBV18 with TRBJ1-1; 10 bases map to TRBD1. CDR3 size: 14 residues. Germline values: CDR1 KGHSH, CDR2 LQKENI. The junction had 7 bases not matched to a gene; V was cut back by 6 bases and J by 6 bases. CDR3 sequence (DNA): TGTGCCAGCTCGACTGAGACAGGGGGCCCTGAAGCTTTCTTT. This gives the protein CASSTETGGPEAFF. The entire variable domain, with the rest obtained from reference TRBV18 and TRBJ1-1, is as follows: NAGVMQNPRHLVRRRGQEARLRCSPMKGHSHVYWYRQLPEEGLKFMVYLQKENIIDESGMPKERFSAEFPKEGPSILRIQQVVRGDSAAYFCASSTETGGPEAFFGQGTRLTVV.

A few counts support this clone. This chain joins TRBV9 and TRBJ1-4; D unresolved. V dropped 0 bases and J dropped 5 bases, with 14 bases sitting between them. Per germline, CDR1 SGDLS and CDR2 YYNGEE. The CDR3 runs 16 residues. CDR3 sequence reads: CASSVASGGWNEKLFF. The CDR3 coding sequence is TGTGCCAGCAGCGTAGCTAGCGGAGGCTGGAATGAAAAACTGTTTTTT.

This CDR3 is CASSFGQGKGEAFF. For the CDR3, the DNA is TGTGCCAGCAGCTTCGGACAGGGGAAAGGTGAAGCTTTCTTT. The genes are TRBV7-6 and TRBJ1-1; 9 nucleotides agree with TRBD1. This CDR3 contains 14 residues. V trimming: 3 bases; J trimming: 7 bases; junction bases outside the gene matches: 6. Germline values: CDR1 SGHVS, CDR2 FNYEAQ.

This clone has only a few counts. The chain carries TRBV9 and TRBJ2-2, with TRBD2 as a possible D gene (7 bases). This CDR3 contains 14 residues. Germline V gives CDR1 SGDLS, CDR2 YYNGEE. The V and J ends lost 0 bases and 6 bases respectively, with 9 bases between them. For the CDR3, the DNA is TGTGCCAGCAGCGTAGCCGGGGGGCCCGGGGAGCTGTTTTTT. Translation gives CASSVAGGPGELFF. The whole variable domain, remainder taken from reference TRBV9 and TRBJ2-2, is DSGVTQTPKHLITATGQRVTLRCSPRSGDLSVYWYQQSLDQGLQFLIQYYNGEERAKGNILERFSAQQFPDLHSELNLSSLELGDSALYFCASSVAGGPGELFFGEGSRLTVL.

This chain uses TRBV28 with TRBJ2-7, with D possibly TRBD2 on 6 matching bases. V lost 3 bases to trimming and J lost 0 bases, with 12 bases between them. CDR1 and CDR2 from the germline V gene are MDHEN and SYDVKM. The CDR3 totals 15 residues. CDR3 amino acids: CASSFSGDGSYEQYF. CDR3 sequence (DNA): TGTGCCAGCAGTTTTTCGGGGGACGGCTCCTACGAGCAGTACTTC. The whole variable domain, remainder taken from reference TRBV28 and TRBJ2-7, is DVKVTQSSRYLVKRTGEKVFLECVQDMDHENMFWYRQDPGLGLRLIYFSYDVKMKEKGDIPEGYSVSREKKERFSLILESASTNQTSMYLCASSFSGDGSYEQYFGPGTRLTVT.

The chain is built from TRBV7-2 and TRBJ2-7; D is uncertain. The germline V gene encodes CDR1 SGHTA and CDR2 FQGNSA. V was shortened by 1 base and J by 3 bases, with 10 bases between the two germline ends. This CDR3 has 14 amino acids. The CDR3 DNA reads as TGTGCCAGCAGCTTAGGGGCTATAAGCTACGAGCAGTACGTC. Protein product: CASSLGAISYEQYV.

The chain has TRBV7-6 and TRBJ2-1; TRBD2 matches at 7 bases. This CDR3 region has 18 residues. With V trimmed by 1 base and J by 5 bases, 14 bases remained unmatched. CDR1 is SGHVS and CDR2 is FNYEAQ in the germline V gene. CDR3 in amino acids: CASSLEALGAGRNNEQFF. The DNA for the CDR3 is TGTGCCAGCAGCTTAGAGGCACTAGGAGCGGGAAGGAACAATGAGCAGTTCTTC.

This chain uses TRBV28 with TRBJ2-4; 10 bases map to TRBD1. The CDR3 spans 14 residues. Germline-derived CDR1 and CDR2 are MDHEN and SYDVKM. V was pared by 4 bases and J by 8 bases, with 5 bases of the junction left unmatched. CDR3 protein: CASSSPGQGDIQYF. The CDR3 bases are TGTGCCAGCAGTTCCCCCGGACAGGGGGACATTCAGTACTTC.

The rearrangement uses TRBV5-1 and TRBJ1-3; possibly TRBD1 for D (6 bases). Trimming shortened V by 4 bases and J by 4 bases, and 12 bases separated the two germline ends. Germline values: CDR1 SGHRS, CDR2 YFSETQ. The CDR3 is 14 amino acids. CDR3 bases: TGCGCCAGCAGCGCCAGGACAGAAGGAAACACCATATATTTT. Translated: CASSARTEGNTIYF. The whole variable domain, filled in from reference TRBV5-1 and TRBJ1-3, reads KAGVTQTPRYLIKTRGQQVTLSCSPISGHRSVSWYQQTPGQGLQFLFEYFSETQRNKGNFPGRFSGRQFSNSRSEMNVSTLELGDSALYLCASSARTEGNTIYFGEGSWLTVV.

The J gene is TRBJ2-3, the V gene TRBV7-6; 7 nucleotides line up with TRBD2. This CDR3 spans 16 amino acids. V shed 1 base and J 8 bases; nucleotides not matched to a gene: 12. Germline lookup yields CDR1 SGHVS and CDR2 FNYEAQ. The CDR3 region is CASSLGSGTTGGTQYF. The CDR3 bases are TGTGCCAGCAGCTTAGGCTCCGGGACTACCGGTGGTACGCAGTATTTT.

This clone has a single count. J is TRBJ2-7 and V is TRBV28; 9 bases agree with TRBD1. This CDR3 comprises 13 residues. CDR1 is MDHEN, CDR2 SYDVKM, per germline. The V segment lost 8 bases and the J segment 5 bases; nucleotides outside the gene matches: 7. Here the CDR3 reads CASLRDRVNEQYF. CDR3 DNA sequence: TGTGCCAGCCTCCGGGACAGGGTTAACGAGCAGTACTTC.

This chain joins TRBV5-1 and TRBJ2-1, with a weak D call TRBD2 (6 bases). CDR3 size: 14 residues. Per the germline V gene, CDR1 is SGHRS and CDR2 is YFSETQ. The V end lost 4 bases, the J end lost 3 bases, and 11 bases lay between the germline ends. The CDR3 here is CASSTTRNYNEQFF. The CDR3 DNA sequence: TGCGCCAGCAGCACGACTAGGAACTACAATGAGCAGTTCTTC.

The CDR3 DNA is TGTGCCAGCATCGGACAATTTGAAGCTTTCTTT. This encodes CASIGQFEAFF. This rearrangement joins TRBV25-1 to TRBJ1-1; maybe TRBD1 (5 bases). In germline, CDR1 is MGHDK, CDR2 SYGVNS. V shed 7 bases and J shed 7 bases, with 10 bases lying between them. This CDR3 has 11 residues.

The V gene is TRBV5-6, the J gene TRBJ2-5, with TRBD1 identical over 9 bases. The CDR3 is made up of 15 amino acids. J lost 2 bases, V lost 4 bases, and 6 bases had no gene match. Germline V lookup: CDR1 SGHDT, CDR2 YYEEEE. The CDR3 region has the DNA TGTGCCAGCAGCACTGGGACAGGGCCGCAAGAGACCCAGTACTTC. Protein sequence: CASSTGTGPQETQYF.

The genes are TRBV19 and TRBJ2-2, with a possible D match to TRBD1 (6 bases). V was shortened by 7 bases and J by 3 bases, with 15 bases between the two germline ends. The CDR3 is made up of 15 amino acids. The V gene's germline CDR1 is LNHDA and CDR2 SQIVND (reference sequence). For the CDR3, the DNA is TGTGCCAGTATTTCGCTGAGGGGGTACACCGGGGAGCTGTTTTTT. This gives the protein CASISLRGYTGELFF. The entire variable domain, with the rest obtained from reference TRBV19 and TRBJ2-2, is as follows: DGGITQSPKYLFRKEGQNVTLSCEQNLNHDAMYWYRQDPGQGLRLIYYSQIVNDFQKGDIAEGYSVSREKKESFPLTVTSAQKNPTAFYLCASISLRGYTGELFFGEGSRLTVL.

The chain links TRBV5-8 to TRBJ2-1; 8 nucleotides agree with TRBD2. Looked up from germline, CDR1 is SGHTS and CDR2 is YDEGEE. The CDR3 contains 12 residues. The ends lost 5 bases at V and 8 bases at J; junction bases unmatched: 3. CDR3 amino acids: CASRYSGDEQFF. The DNA for the CDR3 is TGTGCCAGCAGGTATAGCGGGGATGAGCAGTTCTTC.

The chain has TRBV9 and TRBJ2-2; TRBD1 agrees at 9 bases. The CDR3 covers 14 residues. Per the germline V gene, CDR1 is SGDLS and CDR2 is YYNGEE. J gave up 3 bases and V 7 bases, and 4 bases lay outside the gene matches. The DNA of the CDR3 is TGTGCCAGCCAAAGGACAGGGGACACCGGGGAGCTGTTTTTT. It is translated as CASQRTGDTGELFF.

The chain recombines TRBV7-2 with TRBJ2-2; 7 nucleotides line up with TRBD2. V trimming: 3 bases; J trimming: 8 bases; junction bases outside the gene matches: 15. The CDR3 totals 17 residues. Per germline, CDR1 SGHTA and CDR2 FQGNSA. The CDR3: CASSFSAGRGLVGELFF. The CDR3 DNA reads TGTGCCAGCAGCTTCTCAGCGGGAAGGGGTTTAGTGGGGGAGCTGTTTTTT.

This chain connects TRBV19 to TRBJ2-7, with 9 bases matching TRBD2. The CDR3 runs 13 residues. The V and J ends lost 8 bases and 0 bases, in that order; junction bases with no gene match: 2. The germline CDR1 and CDR2 sequences are LNHDA and SQIVND (reference sequence). As DNA, the CDR3 is TGTGCCAGTTCTAGCGGGATCTCCTACGAGCAGTACTTC. As protein: CASSSGISYEQYF.

The V and J genes are TRBV9 and TRBJ2-7, with a weak D call TRBD2 (7 bases). Trimming left V 1 base short and J 6 bases short, with 14 bases between. The CDR3 totals 14 residues. Germline CDR1 and CDR2: SGDLS and YYNGEE. The CDR3 DNA reads as TGTGCCAGCAGCGTAAGGGGGGAGGGAGGCGAGCAGTACTTC. Protein: CASSVRGEGGEQYF.

V is TRBV7-9 and J is TRBJ1-4; 10 positions match TRBD1. V shed 5 bases and J 5 bases; nucleotides not matched to a gene: 11. The CDR3 has 17 residues. The germline V gene has CDR1 SEHNR and CDR2 FQNEAQ (reference sequence). This CDR3 is CASSSRQTGGRNEKLFF. CDR3 in DNA: TGTGCCAGCAGCAGTCGACAGACAGGGGGCAGGAATGAAAAACTGTTTTTT.